This TCR beta chain was retrieved from a study of blood T cell repertoires in COVID-19. V was clipped by 2 bases and J by 1 base, with 14 bases between them. CDR3 length: 16 amino acids. Germline CDR1 reads SEHNR; CDR2 reads FQNEAQ (reference sequence). The assay was immunoSEQ multiplex PCR, and TCRdb's table has in-frame clones only and misses some. The sample lists 300,000 or so clones, about 89% occurring once. This clonotype was sampled from a man aged 18 to 29 who had recovered from COVID-19. Sample: peripheral blood. The gene calls are TRBV7-9 and TRBJ2-5, with TRBD2 as a possible D gene (5 bases). The CDR3 DNA follows: TGTGCCAGCAGCTTACGGGCGCGAGGAGGCCAAGAGACCCAGTACTTC. It specifies CASSLRARGGQETQYF.